The next 4 T cell receptor beta chains were all read from a single sample in a study of blood T cell repertoires in COVID-19. Produced via immunoSEQ multiplex PCR; TCRdb's table is partial and in-frame only. The sample has about 210,000 clones; roughly 82% are singletons. The sequencing input was peripheral blood. The receptor source for this set is a woman aged 55-75 years with COVID-19, enrolled during active disease.

This clone was counted a single time. The chain combines TRBV3-1 (or the pseudogene TRBV3-2) with TRBJ2-4; D perhaps matches TRBD1 (6 bases). V gave up 1 base and J gave up 7 bases, with 8 bases separating them. The CDR3 runs 13 residues. Per the germline V gene, CDR1 is LGHDT and CDR2 is YNNKEL (reference sequence). The CDR3 coding sequence is TGTGCCAGCAGCCAAGGGGGGCCTAACATTCAGTACTTC. It translates to CASSQGGPNIQYF.

The chain has TRBV6-5 and TRBJ2-2; perhaps TRBD1 as D (5 bases). The CDR3 has 14 residues. Per germline, CDR1 MNHEY and CDR2 SVGAGI. Deletions cut 2 bases from V and 7 bases from J, with 11 bases between. CDR3 residues: CASSYRQLIGELFF. The CDR3 DNA follows: TGTGCCAGCAGTTACCGACAGTTGATCGGGGAGCTGTTTTTT.

The rearrangement uses TRBV6-5 and TRBJ1-2; tentatively, D is TRBD1 (6 bases). This CDR3 has 14 amino acids. The V and J ends lost 2 bases and 4 bases respectively, with 11 bases between them. From germline, CDR1 is MNHEY and CDR2 SVGAGI. The CDR3 DNA is TGTGCCAGCAGTTACCGACAGGAGATCTATGGCTACACCTTC. Its translation: CASSYRQEIYGYTF.

This chain joins TRBV29-1 and TRBJ1-4; perhaps TRBD1 as D (5 bases). V was pared by 6 bases and J by 14 bases, with 22 bases between. The CDR3 consists of 13 residues. Per germline, CDR1 SQVTM and CDR2 ANQGSEA. As DNA, the CDR3 is TGCAGCGTCCTAGACGGGACTAATGATCGTCTGTTTTTT. Residues: CSVLDGTNDRLFF.